Below, one T cell receptor beta chain is given with its context. No antigen is known for it. The CDR3 extends over 15 amino acids. Germline V gene data show CDR1 as LNHDA and CDR2 as SQIVND (reference sequence). Between the trimmed V and J ends, which lost 1 base and 6 bases, there was a span of 15 bases. This sample is part of a study of cytomegalovirus exposure and HLA in healthy donors. Study results and caveats: Most TCR sequences were seen very rarely across donors, but some public TCRs occurred in many. Three CMV-associated chains were confirmed in vitro to be specific for CMV antigens. Cytomegalovirus association was assigned to about 150 TCR beta chains.

Sequencing was performed with immunoSEQ multiplex PCR; in TCRdb, only in-frame clones are kept and a portion is missing. The table includes more than 250,000 clones, 90% detected once. The sequence derives from a woman aged 25 to 39 in good health and CMV-seronegative. The sequenced sample consisted of PBMCs. The chain recombines TRBV19 with TRBJ1-1; a possible D gene is TRBD1 (6 bases). The CDR3 DNA sequence: TGTGCCAGTAGTATAGGTGGAGGGGGGAGGCCTGAAGCTTTCTTT. This translates into CASSIGGGGRPEAFF.